This entry lists 31 T cell receptor beta chains sequenced from one sample in a study of vaccination effects on CD4 cells after COVID-19. Isolation of CD4+ T cells took place after less than 12 days of culture. This table comes from immunoSEQ multiplex PCR, and its TCRdb copy is limited to in-frame clones, with some not included. In the table there are about 46,000 clones, approximately 74% of which are singletons. The antigens these receptors bind are not known. Specimen: CD4+ T cells from PBMCs cultured without peptide, collected before COVID-19 vaccination. The receptors here all came from a human donor who had a prior SARS-CoV-2 infection.

The chain joins TRBV7-9 to TRBJ1-4; D not certain. The CDR3 is made up of 15 amino acids. Germline V gene sequence: CDR1 SEHNR, CDR2 FQNEAQ (reference sequence). V was shortened by 1 base and J by 0 bases, with 6 bases between the two germline ends. CDR3 loop: CASSLGYATNEKLFF. CDR3 nucleotides: TGTGCCAGCAGCTTAGGTTACGCAACTAATGAAAAACTGTTTTTT.

The J gene is TRBJ1-5, the V gene TRBV27; 7 bases are a match to TRBD1. The junction had 5 bases not matched to a gene; V was cut back by 1 base and J by 2 bases. CDR1 and CDR2 from the germline V gene are MNHEY and SMNVEV (reference sequence). The CDR3 totals 16 residues. CDR3 nucleotides: TGTGCCAGCAGTTTATTGGCCAGGGGGGGCAATCAGCCCCAGCATTTT. Protein: CASSLLARGGNQPQHF.

The genes are TRBV12-3 or TRBV12-4 and TRBJ1-5, with D hard to call. V shed 2 bases and J shed 11 bases, with 10 bases lying between them. The CDR3 runs to 12 residues. Here the CDR3 reads CASSLSGKAQHF. The CDR3 coding sequence is TGTGCCAGCAGTTTATCGGGTAAGGCCCAGCATTTT.

There are a few counts of this clone. J is TRBJ2-3 and V is TRBV2; 8 bases are shared with TRBD1. In germline, CDR1 is SNHLY, CDR2 FYNNEI. Trimming removed 3 bases from V and 3 bases from J; junction bases left unmatched: 8. CDR3 length: 16 amino acids. The CDR3 nucleotides read TGTGCCAGCAGTGAGGTGGACAGGGATAGGACAGATACGCAGTATTTT. It codes for CASSEVDRDRTDTQYF.

This clone was detected a few times. V and J are TRBV30 and TRBJ1-6, with D uncertain. Trimming took 4 bases from V and 4 from J, leaving 8 bases between them. CDR3 size: 13 residues. The V gene's germline CDR1 is GTSNPN and CDR2 SVGIG (reference sequence). CDR3 sequence (DNA): TGTGCCTGGAACGTAGCTTATAATTCACCCCTCCACTTT. Translated, it gives CAWNVAYNSPLHF. The variable domain in full, with the rest retrieved from reference TRBV30 and TRBJ1-6, is SQTIHQWPATLVQPVGSPLSLECTVEGTSNPNLYWYRQAAGRGLQLLFYSVGIGQISSEVPQNLSASRPQDRQFILSSKKLLLSDSGFYLCAWNVAYNSPLHFGNGTRLTVT.

CDR3 residues: CASSPGIYGNQPQHF. The CDR3 DNA reads TGCGCCAGCAGCCCCGGTATCTACGGCAATCAGCCCCAGCATTTT. This chain joins TRBV5-1 and TRBJ1-5; D is undetermined. Trimming removed 4 bases at V and 2 bases at J, with 13 bases between. CDR1 SGHRS and CDR2 YFSETQ come from the germline V gene. This CDR3 is 15 amino acids long.

This clone was seen only a few times. The chain couples TRBV6-2 or TRBV6-3 to TRBJ2-2, with D perhaps matching TRBD1 or TRBD2 (6 bases each). The CDR3 has 16 residues. V was cut by 5 bases and J by 0 bases, with 13 bases left in between. Germline V gene data show CDR1 as MNHEY and CDR2 as SVGEGT. CDR3 amino acids: CASSPSGDTNTGELFF. The CDR3 nucleotides read TGTGCCAGCAGTCCCTCGGGGGACACGAACACCGGGGAGCTGTTTTTT.

The chain links TRBV7-3 to TRBJ2-2; the D call may be TRBD1 or TRBD2 (5 bases each). This CDR3 has 14 residues. The germline gives CDR1 SGHTA, CDR2 FQGTGA. V was clipped by 5 bases and J by 10 bases, with 17 bases between them. CDR3 in amino acids: CASSPLNTGAELFF. Here the CDR3 DNA reads TGTGCCAGCAGCCCTTTAAACACCGGGGCGGAGCTGTTTTTT. Drawing the rest from reference TRBV7-3 and TRBJ2-2, the complete variable domain is GAGVSQTPSNKVTEKGKYVELRCDPISGHTALYWYRQSLGQGPEFLIYFQGTGAADDSGLPNDRFFAVRPEGSVSTLKIQRTERGDSAVYLCASSPLNTGAELFFGEGSRLTVL.

CDR3 sequence reads: CASSLALSSGGNEEQYF. The DNA for the CDR3 is TGCGCCAGCAGCTTGGCCTTATCTAGCGGGGGGAATGAGGAGCAGTACTTC. The chain has TRBV5-1 and TRBJ2-7, with 11 bases fitting TRBD2. J lost 7 bases, V lost 0 bases, and 12 bases had no gene match. The CDR3 is made up of 17 amino acids. In germline, CDR1 is SGHRS, CDR2 YFSETQ. The whole variable domain, filled in from reference TRBV5-1 and TRBJ2-7, reads KAGVTQTPRYLIKTRGQQVTLSCSPISGHRSVSWYQQTPGQGLQFLFEYFSETQRNKGNFPGRFSGRQFSNSRSEMNVSTLELGDSALYLCASSLALSSGGNEEQYFGPGTRLTVT.

The CDR3 coding sequence is TGTGCCAGCAGCCGCAGAGGACACGGGGAGACCCAGTACTTC. The encoded protein is CASSRRGHGETQYF. The rearrangement joins TRBV11-2 to TRBJ2-5; possibly TRBD1 for D (5 bases). Germline V lookup: CDR1 SGHAT, CDR2 FQNNGV. Between the trimmed V and J ends, which lost 5 bases and 5 bases, there was a span of 15 bases. This CDR3 contains 14 residues.

As DNA, the CDR3 is TGTGCCAGCTCACCGCCAGGGATCACTGAAGCTTTCTTT. Translated: CASSPPGITEAFF. The V and J genes are TRBV18 and TRBJ1-1, with TRBD1 as a possible D gene (5 bases). V gave up 3 bases and J gave up 4 bases, with 9 bases separating them. Germline V lookup: CDR1 KGHSH, CDR2 LQKENI. This CDR3 region has 13 residues.

This clone was counted between two and nine times. This chain joins TRBV3-1 (or the pseudogene TRBV3-2) and TRBJ1-3; D ambiguous. CDR1 and CDR2 (germline): LGHDT, YNNKEL (reference sequence). The length of the CDR3 is 17 residues. V lost 0 bases and J lost 0, with 12 bases in between. In DNA form, the CDR3 reads TGTGCCAGCAGCCAAGATCCCAACAGCTTCTCTGGAAACACCATATATTTT. Amino acid sequence: CASSQDPNSFSGNTIYF.

Written as DNA, the CDR3 is TGTGCCAGCTCATGGATACCTGCGAACACCGGGGAGCTGTTTTTT. Translating it yields CASSWIPANTGELFF. This chain uses TRBV6-6 with TRBJ2-2, with no clear D. Trimming shortened V by 8 bases and J by 0 bases, and 13 bases separated the two germline ends. Germline assignment: CDR1 MNHNY and CDR2 SVGAGI (reference sequence). The CDR3 has 15 amino acids.

This chain links TRBV18 with TRBJ1-5, with D tentatively TRBD1 (5 bases). CDR1 KGHSH and CDR2 LQKENI come from the germline V gene. V gave up 1 base and J gave up 7 bases, with 14 bases separating them. This CDR3 has 15 residues. The CDR3 region is CASSPLTGAGQPQHF. CDR3 nucleotide sequence: TGTGCCAGCTCACCACTTACAGGAGCGGGACAGCCCCAGCATTTT.

J is TRBJ2-3 and V is TRBV24-1; 8 bases align to TRBD1. The CDR3 contains 13 residues. J lost 5 bases, V lost 6 bases, and 3 bases had no gene match. The germline CDR1 and CDR2 sequences are KGHDR and SFDVKD. CDR3 in DNA: TGTGCCACCAGTTCACAGGGGGTAGATACGCAGTATTTT. Protein sequence: CATSSQGVDTQYF.

This rearrangement joins TRBV14 to TRBJ1-3; D gene ambiguous. Germline values: CDR1 SGHDN, CDR2 FVKESK. This CDR3 contains 15 residues. V gave up 4 bases and J gave up 0 bases, with 10 bases separating them. CDR3 sequence (DNA): TGTGCCAGCAGCCGTCCGGGGATCTCTGGAAACACCATATATTTT. The encoded protein is CASSRPGISGNTIYF.

The chain uses TRBV18 and TRBJ2-7; possibly TRBD1 for D (5 bases). Trimming removed 0 bases from V and 4 bases from J, with 19 bases in between. Germline-derived CDR1 and CDR2 are KGHSH and LQKENI. The CDR3 is 17 residues long. The CDR3 DNA is TGTGCCAGCTCACCACCGCGCTCTTCCCTGGGGCGATACGAGCAGTACTTC. It translates to CASSPPRSSLGRYEQYF.

This chain uses TRBV2 with TRBJ1-2; 9 nucleotides line up with TRBD1. V gave up 6 bases and J gave up 6 bases; unmatched junction bases: 8. The germline V gene has CDR1 SNHLY and CDR2 FYNNEI. The CDR3 is 14 amino acids. The CDR3 here is CASSGTGRWDGYTF. DNA of the CDR3: TGTGCCAGCAGCGGGACAGGGAGATGGGATGGCTACACCTTC.

The gene calls are TRBV5-6 and TRBJ2-5; 7 bases map to TRBD2. Looked up from germline, CDR1 is SGHDT and CDR2 is YYEEEE. Trimming took 4 bases from V and 5 from J; bases not matched to a gene: 11. The CDR3 sequence is 15 residues long. DNA of the CDR3: TGTGCCAGCAGCCGTGTGGCGGGAGTCCTCGAGACCCAGTACTTC. Encoded protein: CASSRVAGVLETQYF.

The genes are TRBV30 and TRBJ2-3, with D perhaps TRBD1 or TRBD2 (6 bases each). Germline V gene sequence: CDR1 GTSNPN, CDR2 SVGIG (reference sequence). Trimming took 2 bases from V and 2 from J, leaving 11 bases between them. The CDR3 spans 14 residues. Here the CDR3 reads CAWSRGRHTDTQYF. In DNA form, the CDR3 reads TGTGCCTGGAGTAGGGGGAGGCACACAGATACGCAGTATTTT.

The chain employs TRBV7-8 and TRBJ1-4, with D unresolved. Trimming took 1 base from V and 4 from J, leaving 10 bases between them. This CDR3 spans 15 amino acids. The germline gives CDR1 SGHVS, CDR2 FQNEAQ. The CDR3 coding sequence is TGTGCCAGCAGCTTAGTCTGGGGAGATAATGAAAAACTGTTTTTT. This codes for CASSLVWGDNEKLFF.

This clone was seen only a few times. The rearrangement uses TRBV4-2 and TRBJ2-4, with 10 bases matching TRBD2. CDR3 size: 14 residues. Germline V CDR1 and CDR2: LGHNA, YNFKEQ. The V segment lost 1 base and the J segment 10 bases; nucleotides outside the gene matches: 4. The CDR3 DNA reads as TGTGCCAGCAGCCAAGTGAGCGGGGGGGAGATTCAGTACTTC. It encodes CASSQVSGGEIQYF.

This chain links TRBV4-3 with TRBJ1-6, with D perhaps TRBD1 (6 bases). This CDR3 comprises 16 residues. The V and J ends lost 0 bases and 10 bases respectively, with 16 bases between them. Per the germline V gene, CDR1 is LGHNA and CDR2 is YSLEER. CDR3 sequence: CASSQEIGGFGSPLHF. For the CDR3, the DNA is TGCGCCAGCAGCCAAGAGATAGGGGGGTTTGGGTCACCCCTCCACTTT.

Only a few counts were recorded for this clone. The V gene is TRBV19, the J gene TRBJ2-6; 7 nucleotides match TRBD2. J was trimmed by 2 bases and V by 6 bases; bases with no gene match: 10. The germline gives CDR1 LNHDA, CDR2 SQIVND (reference sequence). CDR3 length: 17 amino acids. The CDR3 loop is CASRTREGGTGANVLTF. For the CDR3, the DNA is TGTGCCAGTAGGACCAGGGAGGGTGGAACTGGGGCCAACGTCCTGACTTTC.

CDR3 amino acids: CASSLGGIRNTEAFF. In DNA form, the CDR3 reads TGTGCCAGCAGCTTAGGGGGGATTCGGAACACTGAAGCTTTCTTT. The chain links TRBV11-1 to TRBJ1-1, with D possibly being TRBD1 (5 bases). Deletions cut 1 base from V and 1 base from J, with 10 bases between. Per germline, CDR1 SGHAT and CDR2 FQDESV (reference sequence). This CDR3 is 15 amino acids long. Supplemented by reference TRBV11-1 and TRBJ1-1, the full variable domain reads EAEVAQSPRYKITEKSQAVAFWCDPISGHATLYWYRQILGQGPELLVQFQDESVVDDSQLPKDRFSAERLKGVDSTLKIQPAELGDSAMYLCASSLGGIRNTEAFFGQGTRLTVV.

This clone turned up a few times. J is TRBJ2-5 and V is TRBV5-6, with 7 bases lining up with TRBD2. This CDR3 has 15 amino acids. J gave up 4 bases and V 1 base, and 7 bases lay outside the gene matches. The germline CDR1 and CDR2 sequences are SGHDT and YYEEEE. In nucleotides, the CDR3 is TGTGCCAGCAGCTTGCGGCTAGCGGCCCCAGAGACCCAGTACTTC. It translates to CASSLRLAAPETQYF.

Here the CDR3 DNA reads TGTGCCACAACTAGCGGGGGTAAAGGCGAGCAGTACTTC. Its translation is CATTSGGKGEQYF. The chain joins TRBV10-3 to TRBJ2-7; 11 bases map to TRBD2. The CDR3 covers 13 residues. The germline CDR1 and CDR2 sequences are ENHRY and SYGVKD. J was trimmed by 6 bases and V by 10 bases; bases with no gene match: 8.

This clone was seen only a few times. The rearrangement joins TRBV30 to TRBJ2-1, with D uncertain. This CDR3 is built from 11 residues. The V end lost 2 bases, the J end lost 10 bases, and 9 bases lay between the germline ends. The germline gives CDR1 GTSNPN, CDR2 SVGIG (reference sequence). CDR3 residues: CAWSFFQEQFF. The CDR3 DNA reads as TGTGCCTGGAGTTTTTTCCAGGAGCAGTTCTTC.

This clone was seen more than once but under ten times. V is TRBV25-1 and J is TRBJ2-3; 8 nucleotides line up with TRBD2. This CDR3 contains 12 residues. Unmatched junction bases numbered 10, after V lost 11 bases and J lost 9 bases. Germline V lookup: CDR1 MGHDK, CDR2 SYGVNS. The CDR3 spells CAAGGGLGTQYF. The CDR3 bases are TGTGCCGCCGGGGGGGGACTCGGCACGCAGTATTTT.

This chain joins TRBV11-3 and TRBJ2-5; no clear D. Trimming stripped 6 bases from V and 4 bases from J, with 9 bases between. The CDR3 loop spans 12 amino acids. Germline lookup yields CDR1 SGHNT and CDR2 YENEEA. This chain's CDR3 is CASRGTGETQYF. The CDR3 region has the DNA TGTGCCAGCAGAGGTACTGGAGAGACCCAGTACTTC.

The chain carries TRBV4-1 and TRBJ1-2; no clear D gene. V was shortened by 0 bases and J by 4 bases, with 12 bases between the two germline ends. Germline CDR1 is MGHRA and CDR2 is YSYEKL. CDR3 length: 15 residues. In nucleotides, the CDR3 is TGCGCCAGCAGCCAAGATTATCAGGTTGGCTATGGCTACACCTTC. Translating gives CASSQDYQVGYGYTF.